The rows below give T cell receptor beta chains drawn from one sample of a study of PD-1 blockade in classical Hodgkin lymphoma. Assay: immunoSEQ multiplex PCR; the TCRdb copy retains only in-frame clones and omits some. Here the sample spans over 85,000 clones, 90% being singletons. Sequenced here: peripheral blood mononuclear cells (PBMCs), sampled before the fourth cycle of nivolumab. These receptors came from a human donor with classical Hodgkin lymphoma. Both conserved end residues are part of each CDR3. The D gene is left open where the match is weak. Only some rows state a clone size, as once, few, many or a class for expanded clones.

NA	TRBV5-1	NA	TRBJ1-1	TGCGCCAGCAGCTTGTTGGCGACCCGTTGGGATACTGAAGCTTTCTTT	CASSLLATRWDTEAFF
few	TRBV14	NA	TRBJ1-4	TGTGCCAGCAGCCAAGATCACCGGGGCAGTGAAAAACTGTTTTTT	CASSQDHRGSEKLFF
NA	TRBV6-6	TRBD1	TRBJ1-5	TGTGCCAGCAGTTACCCGGACAGGATAGGTCCCCAGCATTTT	CASSYPDRIGPQHF
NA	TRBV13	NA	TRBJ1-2	TGTGCCAGCAGCCTAGCCGGTGATATAACTAACTATGGCTACACCTTC	CASSLAGDITNYGYTF
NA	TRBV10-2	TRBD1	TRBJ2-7	TGCGCCAGCAGTGAAGGTCAGGGGGTTCCCTACGAGCAGTACTTC	CASSEGQGVPYEQYF
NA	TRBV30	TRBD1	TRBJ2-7	TGTGCCTGGCAGCAGGGGGCTAGCAACTCCTACGAGCAGTACTTC	CAWQQGASNSYEQYF
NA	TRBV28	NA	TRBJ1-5	TGTGCCAGCAGCCGAGGCCCCCGACAGCCCCAGCATTTT	CASSRGPRQPQHF
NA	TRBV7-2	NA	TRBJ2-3	TGTGCCAGCAGCTTAGCTGGGATCACAGATACGCAGTATTTT	CASSLAGITDTQYF
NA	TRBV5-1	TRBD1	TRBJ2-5	TGCGCCAGCAGCACGGGACAGGCCCAAGAGACCCAGTACTTC	CASSTGQAQETQYF
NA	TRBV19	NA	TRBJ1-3	TGTGCCAGTAGTATATACAAAGGATCTGGAAACACCATATATTTT	CASSIYKGSGNTIYF
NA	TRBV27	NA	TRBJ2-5	TGTGCCAGCAGCTTAGGACAGGGAGGGGAGACCCAGTACTTC	CASSLGQGGETQYF
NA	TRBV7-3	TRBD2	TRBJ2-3	TGTGCCAGCAGCTTAGGGGGGGAGCCAGATACGCAGTATTTT	CASSLGGEPDTQYF
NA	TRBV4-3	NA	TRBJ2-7	TGCGCCAGCAGCCATCTTATAGCAGATACCTATAGCTCCTACGAGCAGTACTTC	CASSHLIADTYSSYEQYF
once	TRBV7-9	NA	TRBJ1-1	TGTGCCAGCAGCTTAGATCTGACGAACACTGAAGCTTTCTTT	CASSLDLTNTEAFF
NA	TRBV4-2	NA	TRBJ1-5	TGTGCCAGCAGCCCCGGCCAAAAAAATCAGCCCCAGCATTTT	CASSPGQKNQPQHF
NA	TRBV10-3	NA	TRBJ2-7	TGTGCCATCAGGCCGGGTCGAGACTACGAGCAGTACTTC	CAIRPGRDYEQYF
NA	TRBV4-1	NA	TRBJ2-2	TGCGCCAGCAGCCAAGTGCGCGAGAACCCTTCGCGGACCGGGGAGCTGTTTTTT	CASSQVRENPSRTGELFF
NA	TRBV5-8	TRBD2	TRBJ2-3	TGTGCCAGCAGCTTGGGACTAGCGGGGGTTAGCACAGATACGCAGTATTTT	CASSLGLAGVSTDTQYF
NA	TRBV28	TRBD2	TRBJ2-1	TGTGCCAGCAGTCCGCGGGGGGCCAACGACAATGAGCAGTTCTTC	CASSPRGANDNEQFF
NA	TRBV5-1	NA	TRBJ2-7	TGCGCCAGCAGCTTGGACGCAAGAAGCTACGAGCAGTACTTC	CASSLDARSYEQYF
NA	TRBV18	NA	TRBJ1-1	TGTGCCAGCTCACCGTGGACGAACTTGAACACTGAAGCTTTCTTT	CASSPWTNLNTEAFF
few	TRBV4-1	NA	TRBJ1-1	TGCGCCAGCAGCCCAGACAGGATGAACACTGAAGCTTTCTTT	CASSPDRMNTEAFF
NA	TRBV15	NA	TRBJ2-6	TGTGCCACCAGCATAGCTGGGGCCAACGTCCTGACTTTC	CATSIAGANVLTF
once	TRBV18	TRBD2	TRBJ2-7	TGTGCCAGCTCACCAGCCCCCCTGGGCGGGGGGATCTACGAGCAGTACTTC	CASSPAPLGGGIYEQYF
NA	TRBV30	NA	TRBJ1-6	TGTGCCTGGAGTTCCTCTAATTCACCCCTCCACTTT	CAWSSSNSPLHF
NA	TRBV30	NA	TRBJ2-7	TGTGCCTGGAGTGCCCCACCCCAGGGGGGGACCTACGAGCAGTACTTC	CAWSAPPQGGTYEQYF